This T cell receptor (beta chain) was recovered during a study of shared clonotypes between healthy human individuals. Germline CDR1 reads SGHKS; CDR2 reads YYEKEE (reference sequence). There are 13 residues in the CDR3. Roughly 200 ng DNA, tens of thousands of T cell genomes, went into each sorted-subset replicate PCR. Clones were sequenced by immunoSEQ multiplex PCR, and TCRdb holds only the in-frame ones, with some missing. The table lists 950,000 to 1,100,000 clones, approximately 80% of them singletons. In regard to this clone: A much bigger clone sits one base away, suggesting this may be a read error.

Sample: memory CD4+ T cells from PBMCs. Subset reported: CD45RA-negative fraction. The TCR originated in a man between 18 and 29 years old in good health. Some clones in this sample may be carry-over from other donors' samples. This chain links TRBV5-5 with TRBJ1-1; D uncertain. The CDR3: CTSSVLVKSEAFF. The CDR3 bases are TGTACCAGCAGCGTACTCGTTAAGTCTGAAGCTTTCTTT. The full variable domain, in which reference TRBV5-5 and TRBJ1-1 provide the parts outside the CDR3, is DAGVTQSPTHLIKTRGQQVTLRCSPISGHKSVSWYQQVLGQGPQFIFQYYEKEERGRGNFPDRFSARQFPNYSSELNVNALLLGDSALYLCTSSVLVKSEAFFGQGTRLTVV.